These 17 T cell receptor beta chains came from one sample sequenced in a study of T-cell reconstitution after alpha-beta-depleted transplantation in children. Unique molecular identifiers tagged the TCRbeta library. TCRdb redid the calling of the PCR reads with MiXCR, one entry per CDR3 protein. Among about 290,000 distinct CDR3 sequences, about 7.3% were seen once, and the ten largest hold approximately 9.1%. Whole-study findings and limits: From newly produced T cells came most of the T-cell counts and diversity one year after transplant.

The antigens of these receptors remain unknown. This sample comprised peripheral blood, obtained 360 days after TCRalphabeta/CD19-depleted stem cell transplant. Every receptor here comes from a female patient aged 2-9 years who had a stem cell transplant for Fanconi anemia, so the T cells may come from the graft donor.

This clonotype was counted ten times or more. The V call is TRBV12-3 or TRBV12-4, the J call TRBJ2-3, with TRBD1 matching over 8 bases. The length of the CDR3 is 16 residues. V trimming: 6 bases; J trimming: 1 base; junction bases outside the gene matches: 9. The CDR3 DNA follows: TGTGCCAGCAGCATCCTGACAGGGGAAGGCACAGATACGCAGTATTTT. Its protein is CASSILTGEGTDTQYF.

This clonotype was detected ten times or more. CDR3 sequence: CSARPLAGVGTGELFF. CDR3 sequence (DNA): TGCAGTGCTAGACCACTAGCGGGGGTGGGCACCGGGGAGCTGTTTTTT. This chain connects TRBV20-1 to TRBJ2-2, with 11 bases that match TRBD2. The CDR3 totals 16 residues. Trimming took 2 bases from V and 4 from J; bases not matched to a gene: 6. Germline V CDR1 and CDR2: DFQATT, SNEGSKA (reference sequence).

This clonotype was detected only a few times. This chain connects TRBV6-5 to TRBJ1-6, with D possibly TRBD1 on 5 matching bases. The CDR3 runs 16 residues. The germline V and J ends were trimmed by 6 bases and 15 bases, with 27 bases remaining between them. CDR1 is MNHEY, CDR2 SVGAGI, per germline. The CDR3 sequence is CASRPLGEGYDVLLHF. CDR3 DNA: TGTGCCAGCAGGCCCTTAGGGGAGGGGTACGACGTTCTCCTCCACTTT.

This clonotype was recorded at least ten times. The chain joins TRBV5-1 to TRBJ2-1; possible D gene TRBD2, 5 bases. The germline V gene encodes CDR1 SGHRS and CDR2 YFSETQ. Deletions cut 4 bases from V and 0 bases from J, with 14 bases between. This CDR3 is 16 amino acids long. The CDR3 here is CASSRLLGSSYNEQFF. The CDR3 bases are TGCGCCAGCAGCCGGTTACTAGGTAGCTCCTACAATGAGCAGTTCTTC.

This clonotype was observed a handful of times. V and J are TRBV11-2 and TRBJ2-7; D is perhaps TRBD1 or TRBD2 (5 bases each). Trimming shortened V by 1 base and J by 0 bases, and 10 bases separated the two germline ends. The CDR3 runs to 15 residues. Germline CDR1 SGHAT, CDR2 FQNNGV. CDR3 DNA: TGTGCCAGCAGCTTAGTGGGACCGAGCTCCTACGAGCAGTACGTC. Translated: CASSLVGPSSYEQYV.

This clonotype was seen ten or more times. This chain connects TRBV6-1 to TRBJ2-7, with TRBD1 identical over 10 bases. The V gene's germline CDR1 is MNHNS and CDR2 SASEGT. J gave up 3 bases and V 4 bases, and 6 bases lay outside the gene matches. This CDR3 comprises 15 residues. DNA for the CDR3: TGTGCCAGCAGTGTGGGTGGGACAGGGGTCTACGAGCAGTACTTC. It specifies CASSVGGTGVYEQYF.

This clonotype has at least ten counts. This chain's CDR3 is CASSPRGIEQFF. In nucleotides, the CDR3 is TGTGCCAGCAGTCCTCGGGGGATTGAGCAGTTCTTC. The J gene is TRBJ2-1, the V gene TRBV28, with TRBD2 as a possible D gene (6 bases). CDR1 and CDR2 (germline): MDHEN, SYDVKM. Trimming stripped 5 bases from V and 9 bases from J, with 11 bases between. The length of the CDR3 is 12 residues.

The CDR3 reads CASSSLVLAGEYADFTGELFF. CDR3 coding DNA: TGTGCCAGCAGCTCCCTGGTCCTAGCGGGAGAGTATGCCGACTTTACCGGGGAGCTGTTTTTT. The chain employs TRBV5-4 and TRBJ2-2, with 10 nucleotides matching TRBD2. Trimming at V came to 3 bases and at J to 5 bases, leaving 22 bases not matched to a gene. The CDR3 sequence is 21 residues long. The germline V gene encodes CDR1 SGHNT and CDR2 YYREEE (reference sequence).

The sample holds many counts of this clonotype. V is TRBV28 and J is TRBJ2-3; 7 bases agree with TRBD2. CDR1 is MDHEN and CDR2 is SYDVKM in the germline V gene. The CDR3 extends over 15 amino acids. J gave up 1 base and V 8 bases, and 9 bases lay outside the gene matches. The CDR3 here is CASFSFAGGTDTQYF. The CDR3 DNA reads TGTGCCAGCTTTAGTTTCGCGGGAGGCACAGATACGCAGTATTTT. Together with reference TRBV28 and TRBJ2-3, the CDR3 gives the full variable domain: DVKVTQSSRYLVKRTGEKVFLECVQDMDHENMFWYRQDPGLGLRLIYFSYDVKMKEKGDIPEGYSVSREKKERFSLILESASTNQTSMYLCASFSFAGGTDTQYFGPGTRLTVL.

In its sample, this clonotype was seen many times. The chain couples TRBV20-1 to TRBJ2-5, with D possibly being TRBD2 (5 bases). The CDR3 consists of 14 residues. Trimming removed 7 bases from V and 5 bases from J, with 20 bases in between. Germline V gives CDR1 DFQATT, CDR2 SNEGSKA (reference sequence). The CDR3 DNA reads TGCAGTGTGAAGCGGAGCGGTAATCGTGAGACCCAGTACTTC. This encodes CSVKRSGNRETQYF.

In this sample, this clonotype turned up many times. The J gene is TRBJ1-2, the V gene TRBV5-1; weak D call: TRBD1 (5 bases). Trimming took 4 bases from V and 5 from J, leaving 15 bases between them. Germline values: CDR1 SGHRS, CDR2 YFSETQ. The CDR3 runs 14 residues. The CDR3 bases are TGCGCCAGCAGCCAGGAGAGAGGGGCTTATGGCTACACCTTC. Protein product: CASSQERGAYGYTF.

This clonotype was recorded at least ten times. The chain uses TRBV7-2 and TRBJ2-5; TRBD1 aligns across 10 bases. The CDR3 is 14 amino acids. Germline lookup yields CDR1 SGHTA and CDR2 FQGNSA. Germline trimming cut 5 bases from V and 4 bases from J; bases unmatched to any gene: 4. The CDR3 is CASSGQGVVETQYF. The CDR3 region has the DNA TGTGCCAGCAGCGGACAGGGGGTGGTAGAGACCCAGTACTTC. Full variable domain (missing parts from reference TRBV7-2 and TRBJ2-5): GAGVSQSPSNKVTEKGKDVELRCDPISGHTALYWYRQSLGQGLEFLIYFQGNSAPDKSGLPSDRFSAERTGGSVSTLTIQRTQQEDSAVYLCASSGQGVVETQYFGPGTRLLVL.

Many counts were recorded for this clonotype. The CDR3: CASSFQLEWGLAGNGWEQYF. The CDR3 nucleotides read TGTGCCAGCAGTTTTCAACTTGAATGGGGACTAGCGGGAAATGGATGGGAGCAGTACTTC. The chain joins TRBV12-3 or TRBV12-4 to TRBJ2-7; TRBD2 matches at 13 bases. Trimming removed 3 bases from V and 7 bases from J; junction bases left unmatched: 21. The CDR3 is 20 residues long.

This clonotype was seen many times. Sequence at one end of the junction differs from germline and may be a read error. V is TRBV20-1 and J is TRBJ2-2, with 7 bases fitting TRBD2. The CDR3 totals 15 residues. Germline assignment: CDR1 DFQATT and CDR2 SNEGSKA (reference sequence). The CDR3 DNA reads TGCAGCGCTACGGTGGGAGGGACGAACACCGGGGAGCTGTTTTTT. It is translated as CSATVGGTNTGELFF.

This clonotype was observed many times. The chain combines TRBV27 with TRBJ1-1; unclear D gene. The V end lost 5 bases, the J end lost 4 bases, and 17 bases lay between the germline ends. Germline values: CDR1 MNHEY, CDR2 SMNVEV (reference sequence). The CDR3 length is 15 residues. The CDR3 here is CASSPLLTTGTEAFF. The CDR3 DNA reads TGTGCCAGCAGTCCCCTGCTCACGACGGGCACTGAAGCTTTCTTT.

In regard to this clonotype: This may come from a read error, since a much larger clone is one base off. The chain couples TRBV5-1 to TRBJ2-3, with D unresolved. Germline assignment: CDR1 SGHRS and CDR2 YFSETQ. V lost 6 bases and J 8 bases, leaving 19 bases between the germline ends. CDR3 length equals 14 residues. The CDR3 region is CASMQSGWGSTQYF. Written as DNA, the CDR3 is TGCGCCAGCATGCAGTCGGGTTGGGGATCTACGCAGTATTTT.

This clonotype was seen repeatedly, ten times or more. The chain couples TRBV29-1 to TRBJ1-1, with 7 nucleotides matching TRBD1. This CDR3 has 13 residues. Germline trimming cut 6 bases from V and 0 bases from J; bases unmatched to any gene: 4. Per germline, CDR1 SQVTM and CDR2 ANQGSEA. CDR3 DNA sequence: TGCAGCGTGAAACAGGGGCTGAACACTGAAGCTTTCTTT. This sequence encodes CSVKQGLNTEAFF.